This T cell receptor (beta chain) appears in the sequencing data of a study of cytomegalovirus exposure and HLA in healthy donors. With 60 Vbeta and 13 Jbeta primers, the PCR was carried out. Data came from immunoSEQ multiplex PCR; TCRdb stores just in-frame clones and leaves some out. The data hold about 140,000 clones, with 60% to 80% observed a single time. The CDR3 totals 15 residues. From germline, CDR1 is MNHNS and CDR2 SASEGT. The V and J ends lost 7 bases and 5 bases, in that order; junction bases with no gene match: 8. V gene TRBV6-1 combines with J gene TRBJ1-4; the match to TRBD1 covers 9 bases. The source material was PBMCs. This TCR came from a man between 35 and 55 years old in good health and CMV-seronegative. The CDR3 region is CASTQGTGLNEKLFF. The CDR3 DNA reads TGTGCCAGCACCCAAGGGACAGGGTTGAATGAAAAACTGTTTTTT.